These T cell receptor beta chains were read from a single sample in a study of shared clonotypes between healthy human individuals. The table came from immunoSEQ multiplex PCR; TCRdb's copy has only in-frame clones and leaves some out. This table has roughly 2.1 million clones, 85% to 95% appearing once. Material: naive CD8+ T cells from PBMCs. The receptors were sampled from a man aged 18-30 years in good health. Some clones in this sample may be carry-over from other donors' samples. The CDR3 runs from the conserved cysteine through the conserved F or W. The D gene is left open where the match is weak. Expanded clones are given a class, and other clones once, few, many or no size at all.

TRBV7-8	once	-	TRBJ2-3	TGTGCCAGCAGCCCAGAGCCCGGCACAGATACGCAGTATTTT	CASSPEPGTDTQYF
TRBV7-9	-	-	TRBJ2-7	TGTGCCAGCAGTCTCCCGCCAGACTACGAGCAGTACTTC	CASSLPPDYEQYF
TRBV11-2	-	TRBD1	TRBJ2-7	TGTGCCAGCAGCTTAGGGGGACAGGGGAGCGAGCAGTACTTC	CASSLGGQGSEQYF
TRBV5-1	-	TRBD1	TRBJ2-7	TGCGCCAGCAGCTACAACCCGGGACAGGGGGATGAGGAGCAGTACTTC	CASSYNPGQGDEEQYF
TRBV13	-	TRBD2	TRBJ2-7	TGTGCCAGCAGCAAGCGACTAGCGGGTCCCTACGAGCAGTACTTC	CASSKRLAGPYEQYF
TRBV7-9	once	TRBD2	TRBJ2-1	TGTGCCAGCAGCCTCGGGGGGACTCCTTACAATGAGCAGTTCTTC	CASSLGGTPYNEQFF
TRBV27	-	-	TRBJ2-1	TGTGCCAGCAGCTGGGCAGGGCCTCCTCCACGGTTCTTC	CASSWAGPPPRFF
TRBV9	once	TRBD2	TRBJ2-1	TGTGCCAGCAGCGTAGGGAGGGGGACTAGCGGGAATATTCACAATGAGCAGTTCTTC	CASSVGRGTSGNIHNEQFF
TRBV27	-	-	TRBJ1-3	TGTGCCAGCAGTTTGCGGGGTTCCTCTGGAAACACCATATATTTT	CASSLRGSSGNTIYF
TRBV10-2	few	TRBD1	TRBJ1-1	TGCGCCAGCAGTGAGTCTAGGACAGGGTCCACTGAAGCTTTCTTT	CASSESRTGSTEAFF
TRBV9	few	-	TRBJ2-2	TGTGCCAGCAGCGTAGAACAGAACACCGGGGAGCTGTTTTTT	CASSVEQNTGELFF
TRBV4-3	once	-	TRBJ2-1	TGCGCCAGCAGCCAAGACACCCACGCTTCATCTGAGCAGTTCTTC	CASSQDTHASSEQFF
TRBV9	-	TRBD2	TRBJ2-1	TGTGCCAGCAGCGCGGGGACTAGCGGGAGCGATGAGCAGTTCTTC	CASSAGTSGSDEQFF
TRBV6-5	-	TRBD1	TRBJ1-1	TGTGCCAGCAGATACGACAGGGGGAACACTGAAGCTTTCTTT	CASRYDRGNTEAFF
TRBV28	-	-	TRBJ2-4	TGTGCCAGCAGTTTAGGGCTGGCAAACATTCAGTACTTC	CASSLGLANIQYF
TRBV5-1	-	-	TRBJ2-5	TGCGCCAGCAGCTTGCGGGTTCGAGAGACCCAGTACTTC	CASSLRVRETQYF
TRBV29-1	-	-	TRBJ1-1	TGCAGCGTTCCTGACAGACCGGGTGGAGCTTTCTTT	CSVPDRPGGAFF
TRBV5-1	-	TRBD2	TRBJ2-1	TGCGCCAGCAGCCTTAGCGGGACCTACAATGAGCAGTTCTTC	CASSLSGTYNEQFF
TRBV25-1	-	TRBD2	TRBJ2-1	TGTGCCAGCCGGACTAGCGGGAGTATCTACAATGAGCAGTTCTTC	CASRTSGSIYNEQFF
TRBV10-1	-	-	TRBJ2-7	TGCGCCAGCCACACTAGGGACACTCCGGGCCACTGGGCCCCCTACGAGCAGTACTTC	CASHTRDTPGHWAPYEQYF
TRBV28	-	TRBD1	TRBJ2-7	TGTGCCAGCAGTTCTACCGGGACAGGGGACTACGAGCAGTACTTC	CASSSTGTGDYEQYF
TRBV15	-	TRBD1	TRBJ2-5	TGTGCCACCAGCGGAGCAAGAGGACAGGTCCAAGAGACCCAGTACTTC	CATSGARGQVQETQYF
TRBV5-1	-	TRBD1	TRBJ2-7	TGCGCCAGCAGCACCGGGACAGGGGGCGAGCAGTACTTC	CASSTGTGGEQYF
TRBV7-9	-	-	TRBJ2-7	TGTGCCAGCAGCTTAGGGACTGGCAAGGCTTTCGAGCAGTACTTC	CASSLGTGKAFEQYF
TRBV7-2	-	TRBD1	TRBJ1-1	TGTGCCAGCAGCCCCCGGGACAGGGGGGCGCGTAACACTGAAGCTTTCTTT	CASSPRDRGARNTEAFF
TRBV15	-	-	TRBJ2-5	TGTGCCACCAGCACAGGGAACGGTCAAGAGACCCAGTACTTC	CATSTGNGQETQYF
TRBV9	-	TRBD1	TRBJ1-2	TGTGCCAGCAGCGTAGGTGACAGGGCCCTCTTAGGCTACACCTTC	CASSVGDRALLGYTF
TRBV9	-	TRBD2	TRBJ2-7	TGTGCCAGCAGCGTTGTAGCGGGAGGGTCTAACGAGCAGTACTTC	CASSVVAGGSNEQYF
TRBV9	once	TRBD1	TRBJ1-1	TGTGCCAGCAGCACCACCGGGACAGTTATCGACACTGAAGCTTTCTTT	CASSTTGTVIDTEAFF
TRBV2	-	TRBD1	TRBJ1-1	TGTGCCAGCAGTGAGCCGACAGGGCCAAACACTGAAGCTTTCTTT	CASSEPTGPNTEAFF
TRBV2	-	TRBD1	TRBJ2-7	TGTGCCAGCAGAGCCGGGACAGCGACCTCCTACGAGCAGTACTTC	CASRAGTATSYEQYF
TRBV19	-	-	TRBJ2-5	TGTGCCAGTAGTATTTTCGGGGGTCAAGAGACCCAGTACTTC	CASSIFGGQETQYF
TRBV11-3	-	-	TRBJ2-1	TGTGCCAGCAGCCCATCCCCATGGGGGCGCTCCTACAATGAGCAGTTCTTC	CASSPSPWGRSYNEQFF
TRBV4-3	-	TRBD2	TRBJ2-1	TGCGCCAGCAGCCAAGACGCTGGGACTAGCGGGAGTTATGAGCAGTTCTTC	CASSQDAGTSGSYEQFF
TRBV2	-	-	TRBJ2-7	TGTGCCAGCAGTGAAGCGAGGGTCCGAACCTACGAGCAGTACTTC	CASSEARVRTYEQYF
TRBV6-6	-	TRBD2	TRBJ2-1	TGTGCCAGCAGTTACTCAAAGCGGGGGCCCTACAATGAGCAGTTCTTC	CASSYSKRGPYNEQFF
TRBV6-1	-	-	TRBJ1-4	TGTGCCAGCAGCCCAAGGACAGTCTCACATGAAAAACTGTTTTTT	CASSPRTVSHEKLFF
TRBV4-1	-	TRBD2	TRBJ2-7	TGCGCCAGCAGCCCGGGAGGGGCGTACGAGCAGTACTTC	CASSPGGAYEQYF
TRBV6-5	-	-	TRBJ1-1	TGTGCCAGCGCCGAGGGGACTGAAGCTTTCTTT	CASAEGTEAFF
TRBV9	once	TRBD1	TRBJ2-2	TGTGCCAGCAGTCTAACAGGGGTTGCCGGGGAGCTGTTTTTT	CASSLTGVAGELFF
TRBV7-9	-	-	TRBJ2-5	TGTGCCAGCAGCTTGGGGGGGCCTATCCAAGAGACCCAGTACTTC	CASSLGGPIQETQYF
TRBV19	-	-	TRBJ2-4	TGTGCCAGTCGGGGGCCCCTATTTGAAGCCAAAAACATTCAGTACTTC	CASRGPLFEAKNIQYF
TRBV5-1	-	TRBD2	TRBJ2-1	TGCGCCAGCAGCCTCTCTAGCGGGGTTTACAATGAGCAGTTCTTC	CASSLSSGVYNEQFF
TRBV7-2	-	-	TRBJ2-4	TGTGCCAGCAGCTGGGGGCCTATAGCCAAAAACATTCAGTACTTC	CASSWGPIAKNIQYF
TRBV27	-	TRBD1	TRBJ2-7	TGTGCCAGCAGTCCGACAGGGTATGGGATTTACGAGCAGTACTTC	CASSPTGYGIYEQYF
TRBV2	-	-	TRBJ1-5	TGTGCCAGCAGTGTAGGGGGGAATCAGCCCCAGCATTTT	CASSVGGNQPQHF
TRBV27	few	-	TRBJ1-5	TGTGCCAGCAGTGAATACACGGGTCAGCCCCAGCATTTT	CASSEYTGQPQHF
TRBV10-1	-	-	TRBJ1-2	TGCGCCAGCAGTGAGCTCCGGGACGAGGATCCGCGGGGCTACACCTTC	CASSELRDEDPRGYTF
TRBV9	-	TRBD2	TRBJ2-3	TGTGCCAGCAGCGAACTAGCGGGAGCGGCCACAGATACGCAGTATTTT	CASSELAGAATDTQYF
TRBV7-9	-	-	TRBJ2-2	TGTGCCAGCAGCTTAGGAAAGCGGCCCGGGGAGCTGTTTTTT	CASSLGKRPGELFF
TRBV30	-	-	TRBJ1-3	TGTGCCTGGAGTGTACAGGCGGCAGGAGTATTTGGAAACACCATATATTTT	CAWSVQAAGVFGNTIYF
TRBV7-9	-	TRBD1	TRBJ2-7	TGTGCCAGCAGCTCGAGGGACAGTCACTACGAGCAGTACTTC	CASSSRDSHYEQYF
TRBV4-3	-	-	TRBJ1-2	TGCGCCAGCAGCCAAGTTCACAAAATCCCTAACTATGGCTACACCTTC	CASSQVHKIPNYGYTF
TRBV19	-	-	TRBJ2-7	TGTGCCAGTACTCGGAACAGCGGGCCCTACGAGCAGTACTTC	CASTRNSGPYEQYF
TRBV5-4	-	-	TRBJ1-2	TGTGCCAGCAGCGAGGGGGGGGACTATGGCTACACCTTC	CASSEGGDYGYTF
TRBV4-1	-	-	TRBJ2-7	TGCGCCAGCAGCCAAGTGGGAGGACGAGACTCCTACGAGCAGTACTTC	CASSQVGGRDSYEQYF